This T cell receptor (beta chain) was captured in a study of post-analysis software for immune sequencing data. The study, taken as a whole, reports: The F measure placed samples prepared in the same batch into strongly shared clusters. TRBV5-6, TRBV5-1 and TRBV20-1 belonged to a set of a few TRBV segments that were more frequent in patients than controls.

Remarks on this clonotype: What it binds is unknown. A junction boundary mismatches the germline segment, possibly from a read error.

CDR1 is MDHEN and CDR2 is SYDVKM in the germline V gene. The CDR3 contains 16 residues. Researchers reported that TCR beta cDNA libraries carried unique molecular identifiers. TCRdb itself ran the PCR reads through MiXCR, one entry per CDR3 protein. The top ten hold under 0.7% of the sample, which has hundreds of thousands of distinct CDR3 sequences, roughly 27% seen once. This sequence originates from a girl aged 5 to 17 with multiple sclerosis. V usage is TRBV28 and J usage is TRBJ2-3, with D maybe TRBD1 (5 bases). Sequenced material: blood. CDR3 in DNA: TGTGCCAGCAGTTTATTGACAGTCGGCGGCACAGGTACGCAGTATTTT. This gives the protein CASSLLTVGGTGTQYF.